The rows below give T cell receptor beta chains drawn from one sample of a study of beta chain features in type 1 diabetes. Sequencing was performed with immunoSEQ multiplex PCR; in TCRdb, only in-frame clones are kept and a portion is missing. Seen here are fewer than 250,000 clones, about 10% observed once, and the top ten hold less than 0.035%. The source material was naive CD4+ T cells from blood. The receptors shown here come from a woman between 18 and 30 years old in good health. Each CDR3 is given with its conserved first and last residue.

CDR3aa,v_gene,len,j_gene
CASTPRDRYNEQFF,TRBV7-9,14,TRBJ2-1
CASSLEVGPRGKLFF,TRBV7-2,15,TRBJ1-4
CASSYPSQGAQETQYF,TRBV6-5,16,TRBJ2-5
CASSSPLRAYEQYF,TRBV5-1,14,TRBJ2-7
CASSEAEGTEAFF,TRBV2,13,TRBJ1-1
CASSLNRGLGTDTQYF,TRBV5-6,16,TRBJ2-3
CASSPLAAGQETQYF,TRBV5-1,15,TRBJ2-5
CASSFGGTGGFRGYGYTF,TRBV27,18,TRBJ1-2
CASSLFGQGLRLAKNIQYF,TRBV11-2,19,TRBJ2-4
CASSWDRSYEQYF,TRBV19,13,TRBJ2-7
CASSLGTGGLVGNQPQHF,TRBV28,18,TRBJ1-5
CASSLAFSGRPTDTQYF,TRBV7-9,17,TRBJ2-3
CASSPRRGSGTEAFF,TRBV19,15,TRBJ1-1
CASSPGLAGGRETQYF,TRBV9,16,TRBJ2-5
CASSQIRNTGELFF,TRBV4-1,14,TRBJ2-2
CAISEPAGHEQFF,TRBV10-3,13,TRBJ2-1
CASSVADSSYEQYF,TRBV19,14,TRBJ2-7
CASSFKLLGGELFF,TRBV11-2,14,TRBJ2-2
CATSRLRLAGGTGELFF,TRBV15,17,TRBJ2-2
CARFGGSNTEAFF,TRBV6-4,13,TRBJ1-1
CSVGTSGRANEQYF,TRBV29-1,14,TRBJ2-7
CASNGQGIGYGYTF,TRBV7-9,14,TRBJ1-2
CASSQGTGGLKTEAFF,TRBV4-2,16,TRBJ1-1
CASSLGRGDYGYTF,TRBV5-6,14,TRBJ1-2
CASSLESGGGTDTQYF,TRBV5-5,16,TRBJ2-3
CASSSRGSNTGELFF,TRBV7-9,15,TRBJ2-2
CASSLAPAGTYRGTDTQYF,TRBV11-2,19,TRBJ2-3
CASSPAGRMGTEAFF,TRBV7-9,15,TRBJ1-1
CASRIGGLETQYF,TRBV6-5,13,TRBJ2-5
CAWMRNEKLFF,TRBV30,11,TRBJ1-4
CASSYVAGLPGEQYF,TRBV6-5,15,TRBJ2-7
CSVEHQETQYF,TRBV29-1,11,TRBJ2-5
CAWSVLAGGKGQYF,TRBV30,14,TRBJ2-7
CASTIDRGQPQHF,TRBV7-9,13,TRBJ1-5
CASSMLFGGAGNYGYTF,TRBV19,17,TRBJ1-2
CASSSQGDTEAFF,TRBV7-9,13,TRBJ1-1
CASSLETGLGELFF,TRBV5-4,14,TRBJ2-2
CAGGDRRETQYF,TRBV6-1,12,TRBJ2-5
CASSLVRGGVYEQYF,TRBV27,15,TRBJ2-7
CASSHKQGFDNQPQHF,TRBV4-1,16,TRBJ1-5
CAVKGVMNTEAFF,TRBV15,13,TRBJ1-1
CASSPSGGLETQYF,TRBV18,14,TRBJ2-5
CASSQDHGVTQYF,TRBV4-1,13,TRBJ2-5
CASRNRGAYEQYF,TRBV7-2,13,TRBJ2-7
CASSQTERTDTQYF,TRBV5-1,14,TRBJ2-3
CASSRDGTGTYNEQFF,TRBV5-1,16,TRBJ2-1
CAWSVGLSSYNEQFF,TRBV30,15,TRBJ2-1
CASSVAGGPEFF,TRBV9,12,TRBJ2-1
CASSLASGGTQTQYF,TRBV5-4,15,TRBJ2-5
CASSSGEGSATEAFF,TRBV5-1,15,TRBJ1-1
CASSPTGAPSGAFF,TRBV18,14,TRBJ1-1
CASSWYRSNTEAFF,TRBV5-6,14,TRBJ1-1
CSVGWTSGSTDTQYF,TRBV29-1,15,TRBJ2-3
CASSPGTGGYQPQHF,TRBV5-1,15,TRBJ1-5
CASSLRTKRFYSNQPQHF,TRBV5-1,18,TRBJ1-5
CASSFGGNQPQHF,TRBV5-1,13,TRBJ1-5
CASSEYGEGTQYF,TRBV2,13,TRBJ2-5
CASSEGPWMGYTF,TRBV6-1,13,TRBJ1-2
CAWTADSYEQYF,TRBV30,12,TRBJ2-7